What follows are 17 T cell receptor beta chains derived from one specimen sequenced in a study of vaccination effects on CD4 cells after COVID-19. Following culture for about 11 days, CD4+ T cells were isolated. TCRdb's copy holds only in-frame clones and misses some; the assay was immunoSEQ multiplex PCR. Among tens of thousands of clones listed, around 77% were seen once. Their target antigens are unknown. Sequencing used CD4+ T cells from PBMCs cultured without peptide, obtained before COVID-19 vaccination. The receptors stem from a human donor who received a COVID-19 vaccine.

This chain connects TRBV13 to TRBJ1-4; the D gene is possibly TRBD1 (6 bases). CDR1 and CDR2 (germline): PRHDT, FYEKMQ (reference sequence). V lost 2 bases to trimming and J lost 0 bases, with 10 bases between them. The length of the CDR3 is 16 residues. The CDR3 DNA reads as TGTGCCAGCAGCTTACGACAGGTTGCAACTAATGAAAAACTGTTTTTT. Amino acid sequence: CASSLRQVATNEKLFF.

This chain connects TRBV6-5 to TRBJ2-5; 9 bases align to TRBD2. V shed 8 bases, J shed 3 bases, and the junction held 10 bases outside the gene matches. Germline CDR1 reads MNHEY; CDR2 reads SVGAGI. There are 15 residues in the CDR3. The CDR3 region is CASLPKTSGKETQYF. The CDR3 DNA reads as TGTGCCAGCTTACCAAAGACTAGCGGTAAAGAGACCCAGTACTTC.

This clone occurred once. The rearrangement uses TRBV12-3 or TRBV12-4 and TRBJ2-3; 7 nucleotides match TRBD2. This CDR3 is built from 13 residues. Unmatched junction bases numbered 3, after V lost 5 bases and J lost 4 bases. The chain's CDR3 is CASSTAGADTQYF. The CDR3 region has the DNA TGTGCCAGCAGTACCGCGGGGGCAGATACGCAGTATTTT.

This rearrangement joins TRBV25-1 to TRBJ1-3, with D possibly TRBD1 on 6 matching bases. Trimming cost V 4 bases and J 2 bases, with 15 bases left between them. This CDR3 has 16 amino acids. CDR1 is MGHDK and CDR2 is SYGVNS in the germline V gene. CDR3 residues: CASSAKDRITGNTIYF. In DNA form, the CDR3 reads TGTGCCAGCAGTGCAAAAGACAGGATTACTGGAAACACCATATATTTT.

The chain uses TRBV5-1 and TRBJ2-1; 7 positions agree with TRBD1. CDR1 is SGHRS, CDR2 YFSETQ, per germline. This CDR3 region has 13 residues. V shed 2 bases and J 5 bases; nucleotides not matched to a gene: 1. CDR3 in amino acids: CASSLGQDNEQFF. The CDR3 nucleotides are TGCGCCAGCAGCTTAGGACAGGACAATGAGCAGTTCTTC.

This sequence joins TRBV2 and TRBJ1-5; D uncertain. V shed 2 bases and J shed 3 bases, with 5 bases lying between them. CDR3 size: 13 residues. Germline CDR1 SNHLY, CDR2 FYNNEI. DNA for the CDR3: TGTGCCAGCAGTGAAAACCCCAATCAGCCCCAGCATTTT. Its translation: CASSENPNQPQHF.

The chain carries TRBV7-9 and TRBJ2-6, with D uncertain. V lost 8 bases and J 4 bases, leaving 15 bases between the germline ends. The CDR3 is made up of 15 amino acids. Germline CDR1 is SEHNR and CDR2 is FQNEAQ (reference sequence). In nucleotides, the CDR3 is TGTGCCAGCGGTTGGGTGTCATGGGGGGCCAACGTCCTGACTTTC. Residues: CASGWVSWGANVLTF. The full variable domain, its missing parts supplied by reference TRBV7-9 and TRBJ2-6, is DTGVSQNPRHKITKRGQNVTFRCDPISEHNRLYWYRQTLGQGPEFLTYFQNEAQLEKSRLLSDRFSAERPKGSFSTLEIQRTEQGDSAMYLCASGWVSWGANVLTFGAGSRLTVL.

In DNA, the CDR3 is TGTGCCAGCTCACCGGGACAGAATCAGCCCCAGCATTTT. Its translation is CASSPGQNQPQHF. The V and J genes are TRBV18 and TRBJ1-5, with 7 bases matching TRBD1. The CDR3 runs 13 residues. After removal of 3 bases from V and 4 bases from J, the junction contained 0 bases not matched to a gene. CDR1 KGHSH and CDR2 LQKENI come from the germline V gene.

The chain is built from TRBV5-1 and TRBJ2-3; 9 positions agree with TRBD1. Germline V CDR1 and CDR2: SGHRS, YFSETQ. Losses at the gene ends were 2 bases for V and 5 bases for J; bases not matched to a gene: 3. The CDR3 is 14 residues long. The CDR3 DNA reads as TGCGCCAGCAGCTTACAGGGGGCCGAAGATACGCAGTATTTT. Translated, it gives CASSLQGAEDTQYF.

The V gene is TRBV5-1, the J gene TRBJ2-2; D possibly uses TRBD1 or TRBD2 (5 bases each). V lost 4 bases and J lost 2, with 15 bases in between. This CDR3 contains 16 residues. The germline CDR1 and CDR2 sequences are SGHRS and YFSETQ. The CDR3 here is CASSLSRDGNTGELFF. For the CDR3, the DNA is TGCGCCAGCAGCCTATCCCGGGACGGCAACACCGGGGAGCTGTTTTTT.

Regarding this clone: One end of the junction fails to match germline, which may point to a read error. The CDR3 nucleotides read TGTGCCTGGAGTGAAGAGCAGGGGCCTCCAATCTTC. It translates to CAWSEEQGPPIF. J is TRBJ1-2 and V is TRBV30; D possibly corresponds to TRBD1 (6 bases). The CDR3 is made up of 12 amino acids. In germline, CDR1 is GTSNPN, CDR2 SVGIG (reference sequence).

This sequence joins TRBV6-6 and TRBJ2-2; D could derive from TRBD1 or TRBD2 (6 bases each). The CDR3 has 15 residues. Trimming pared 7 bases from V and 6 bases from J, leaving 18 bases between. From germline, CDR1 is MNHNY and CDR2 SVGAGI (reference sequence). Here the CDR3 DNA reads TGTGCCAGCAACCCTCCACAGGGAGGACCCGGGGAGCTGTTTTTT. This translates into CASNPPQGGPGELFF.

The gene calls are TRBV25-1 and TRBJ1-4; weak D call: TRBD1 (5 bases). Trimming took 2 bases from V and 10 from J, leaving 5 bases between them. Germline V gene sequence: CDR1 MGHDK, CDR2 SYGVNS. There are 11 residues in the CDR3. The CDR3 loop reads CASSEGGKLFF. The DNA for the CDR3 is TGTGCCAGCAGTGAAGGGGGAAAACTGTTTTTT. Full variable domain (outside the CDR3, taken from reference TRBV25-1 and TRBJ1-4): EADIYQTPRYLVIGTGKKITLECSQTMGHDKMYWYQQDPGMELHLIHYSYGVNSTEKGDLSSESTVSRIRTEHFPLTLESARPSHTSQYLCASSEGGKLFFGSGTQLSVL.

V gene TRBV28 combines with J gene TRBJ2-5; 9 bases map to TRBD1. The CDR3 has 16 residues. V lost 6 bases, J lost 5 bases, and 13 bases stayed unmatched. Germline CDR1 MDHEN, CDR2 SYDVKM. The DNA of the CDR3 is TGTGCCAGCAGGGAGATGCGGACAGGGGCGTCGGAGACCCAGTACTTC. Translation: CASREMRTGASETQYF.

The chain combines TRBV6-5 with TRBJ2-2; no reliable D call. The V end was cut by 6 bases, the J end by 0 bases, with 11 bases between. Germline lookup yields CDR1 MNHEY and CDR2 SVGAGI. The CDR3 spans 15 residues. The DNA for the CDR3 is TGTGCCAGCAGGACCCACTTTGCGAACACCGGGGAGCTGTTTTTT. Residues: CASRTHFANTGELFF.

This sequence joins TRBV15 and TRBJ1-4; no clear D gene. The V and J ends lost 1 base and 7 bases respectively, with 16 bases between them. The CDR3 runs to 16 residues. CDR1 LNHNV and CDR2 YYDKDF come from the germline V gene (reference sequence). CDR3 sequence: CATSRGPPSSGEKLFF. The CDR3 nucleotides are TGTGCCACCAGCAGAGGCCCCCCGAGCTCCGGTGAAAAACTGTTTTTT.

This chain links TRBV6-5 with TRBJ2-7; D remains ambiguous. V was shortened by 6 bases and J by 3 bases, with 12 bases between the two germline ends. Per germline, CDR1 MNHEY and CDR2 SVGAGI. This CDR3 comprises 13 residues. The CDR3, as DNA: TGTGCCAGCAGGGGGAACCAGAACTACGAGCAGTACGTC. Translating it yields CASRGNQNYEQYV.